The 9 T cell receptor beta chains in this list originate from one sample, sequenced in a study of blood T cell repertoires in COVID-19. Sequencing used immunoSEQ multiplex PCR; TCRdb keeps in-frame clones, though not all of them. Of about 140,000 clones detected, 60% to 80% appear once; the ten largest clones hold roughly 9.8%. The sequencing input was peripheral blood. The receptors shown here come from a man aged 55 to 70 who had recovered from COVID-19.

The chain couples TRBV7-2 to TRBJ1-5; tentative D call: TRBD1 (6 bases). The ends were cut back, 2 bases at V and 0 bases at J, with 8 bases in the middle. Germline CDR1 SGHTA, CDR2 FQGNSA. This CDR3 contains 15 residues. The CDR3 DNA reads TGTGCCAGCAGCTTAAGGACAGTTAGCAATCAGCCCCAGCATTTT. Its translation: CASSLRTVSNQPQHF.

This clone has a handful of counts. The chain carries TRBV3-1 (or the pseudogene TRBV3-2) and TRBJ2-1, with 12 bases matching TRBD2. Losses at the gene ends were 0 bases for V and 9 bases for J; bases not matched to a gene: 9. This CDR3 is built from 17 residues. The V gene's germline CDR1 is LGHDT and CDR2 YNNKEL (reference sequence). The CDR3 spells CASSQDMTSGGFVEQFF. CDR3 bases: TGTGCCAGCAGCCAAGACATGACTAGCGGGGGCTTCGTTGAGCAGTTCTTC.

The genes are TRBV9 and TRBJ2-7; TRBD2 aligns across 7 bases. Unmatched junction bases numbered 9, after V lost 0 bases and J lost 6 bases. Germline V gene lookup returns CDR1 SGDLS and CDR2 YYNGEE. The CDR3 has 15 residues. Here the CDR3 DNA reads TGTGCCAGCAGCGTAGCTGGACTAGTGGAATCCGAGCAGTACTTC. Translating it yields CASSVAGLVESEQYF.

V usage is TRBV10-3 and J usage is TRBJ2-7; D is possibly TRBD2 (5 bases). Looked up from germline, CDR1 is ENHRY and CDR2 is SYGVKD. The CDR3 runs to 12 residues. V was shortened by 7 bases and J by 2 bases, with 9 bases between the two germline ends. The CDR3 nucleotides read TGTGCCATCAAAGAGGGTACCTACGAGCAGTACTTC. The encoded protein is CAIKEGTYEQYF.

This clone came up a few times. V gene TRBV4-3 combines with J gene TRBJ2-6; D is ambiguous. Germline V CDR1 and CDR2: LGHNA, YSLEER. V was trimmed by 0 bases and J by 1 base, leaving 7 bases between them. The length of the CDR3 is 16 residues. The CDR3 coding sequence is TGCGCCAGCAGCCAAGAAGCAGCGTCTGGGGCCAACGTCCTGACTTTC. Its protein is CASSQEAASGANVLTF.

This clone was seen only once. The CDR3 bases are TGTGCCAGCAGCCGAACGGGGGGGGCCGGCACTGAAGCTTTCTTT. The encoded protein is CASSRTGGAGTEAFF. This rearrangement joins TRBV9 to TRBJ1-1, with D perhaps matching TRBD1 (6 bases). V lost 4 bases and J 4 bases, leaving 17 bases between the germline ends. This CDR3 contains 15 residues. Germline CDR1 reads SGDLS; CDR2 reads YYNGEE.

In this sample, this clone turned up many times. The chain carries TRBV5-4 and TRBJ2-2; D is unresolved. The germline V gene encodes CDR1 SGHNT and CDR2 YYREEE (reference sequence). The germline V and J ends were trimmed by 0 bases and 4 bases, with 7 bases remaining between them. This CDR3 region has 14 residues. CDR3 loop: CASSLEASTGELFF. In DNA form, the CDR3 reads TGTGCCAGCAGCTTGGAAGCGAGCACCGGGGAGCTGTTTTTT.

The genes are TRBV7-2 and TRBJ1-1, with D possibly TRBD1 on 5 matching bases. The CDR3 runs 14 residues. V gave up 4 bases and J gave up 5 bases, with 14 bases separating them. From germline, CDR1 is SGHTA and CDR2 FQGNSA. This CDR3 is CASSSYRQQTEAFF. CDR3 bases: TGTGCCAGCAGCTCCTACCGACAGCAAACTGAAGCTTTCTTT.

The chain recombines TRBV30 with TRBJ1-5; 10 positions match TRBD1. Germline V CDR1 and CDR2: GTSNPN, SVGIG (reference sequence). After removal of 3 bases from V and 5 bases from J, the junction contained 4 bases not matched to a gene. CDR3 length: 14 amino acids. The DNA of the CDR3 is TGTGCCTGGAGCATAGGGACAGGGGATCAGCCCCAGCATTTT. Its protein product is CAWSIGTGDQPQHF.